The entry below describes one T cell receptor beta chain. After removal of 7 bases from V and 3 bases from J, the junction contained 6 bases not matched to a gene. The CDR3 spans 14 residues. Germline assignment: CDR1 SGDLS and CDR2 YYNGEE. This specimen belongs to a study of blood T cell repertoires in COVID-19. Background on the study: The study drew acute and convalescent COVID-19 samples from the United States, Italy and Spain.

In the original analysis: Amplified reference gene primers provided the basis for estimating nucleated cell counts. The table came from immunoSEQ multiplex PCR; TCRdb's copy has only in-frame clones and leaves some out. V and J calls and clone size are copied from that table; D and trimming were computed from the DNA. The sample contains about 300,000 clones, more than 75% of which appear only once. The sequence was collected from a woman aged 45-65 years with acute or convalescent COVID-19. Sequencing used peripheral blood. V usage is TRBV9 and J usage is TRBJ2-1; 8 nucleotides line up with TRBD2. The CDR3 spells CASASGSGYNEQFF. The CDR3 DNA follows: TGTGCCAGCGCGAGCGGGAGTGGCTACAATGAGCAGTTCTTC.